This T cell receptor (beta chain) was recovered during a study of CD8 T cells in Susac syndrome. With random hexamers, reverse transcription was performed on about 0.5 to 1 ug of RNA. TCRdb re-called the immunoSEQ multiplex PCR reads with MiXCR, one entry per CDR3 protein. The sample consists of some 120,000 distinct CDR3 sequences, about 94% of them appearing once. Trimming took 4 bases from V and 4 from J; bases not matched to a gene: 7. This CDR3 is built from 14 residues. Germline V lookup: CDR1 SGHNT, CDR2 YYREEE (reference sequence). The sequence derives from a human donor with Susac syndrome. The sequenced sample was CD8+ T cells from PBMCs. This sequence joins TRBV5-4 and TRBJ2-7; 8 nucleotides line up with TRBD1. CDR3 loop: CASSPPGQEYEQYF. As DNA, the CDR3 is TGTGCCAGCAGCCCTCCGGGACAGGAGTACGAGCAGTACTTC.